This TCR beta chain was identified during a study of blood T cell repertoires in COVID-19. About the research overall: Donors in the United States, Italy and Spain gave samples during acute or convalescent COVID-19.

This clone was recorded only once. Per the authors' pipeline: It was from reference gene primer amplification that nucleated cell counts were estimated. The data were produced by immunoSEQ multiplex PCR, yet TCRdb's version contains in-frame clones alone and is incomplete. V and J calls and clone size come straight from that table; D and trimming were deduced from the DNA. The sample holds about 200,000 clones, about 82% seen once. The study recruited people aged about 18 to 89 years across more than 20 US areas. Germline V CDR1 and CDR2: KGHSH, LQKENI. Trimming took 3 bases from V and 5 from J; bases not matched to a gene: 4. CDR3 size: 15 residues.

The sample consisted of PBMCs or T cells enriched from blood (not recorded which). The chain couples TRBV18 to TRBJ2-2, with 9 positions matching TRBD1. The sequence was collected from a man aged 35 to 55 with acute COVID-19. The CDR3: CASSPMGQGTGELFF. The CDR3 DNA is TGTGCCAGCTCACCCATGGGACAGGGAACCGGGGAGCTGTTTTTT.